The 12 T cell receptor beta chains below all came from one sample that was sequenced in a study of blood T cell repertoires in COVID-19. The table came from immunoSEQ multiplex PCR; TCRdb's copy has only in-frame clones and leaves some out. This table holds some 220,000 clones, approximately 78% found once. The material sequenced was peripheral blood. The receptor set was obtained from a woman aged 70-85 years with COVID-19, enrolled during active disease.

The V and J genes are TRBV3-1 (or the pseudogene TRBV3-2) and TRBJ1-5, with no clear D. V lost 3 bases, J lost 2 bases, and 5 bases lay in between. Germline V CDR1 and CDR2: LGHDT, YNNKEL (reference sequence). The CDR3 spans 13 residues. This CDR3 is CASSHEGNQPQHF. The CDR3 DNA is TGTGCCAGCAGCCACGAGGGCAATCAGCCCCAGCATTTT.

The rearrangement uses TRBV18 and TRBJ1-5; 8 nucleotides line up with TRBD1. From germline, CDR1 is KGHSH and CDR2 LQKENI. CDR3 length equals 14 residues. The J segment lost 9 bases and the V segment lost 6 bases, leaving 10 bases of the junction unmatched. The CDR3 loop is CASSPTGDRGPQHF. In nucleotides, the CDR3 is TGTGCCAGCTCTCCGACAGGGGATCGGGGGCCCCAGCATTTT.

The chain recombines TRBV19 with TRBJ2-3; 8 bases match TRBD2. CDR3 size: 14 residues. With 10 bases clipped from V and 3 bases from J, the junction kept 9 bases outside the gene matches. Germline V gene data show CDR1 as LNHDA and CDR2 as SQIVND (reference sequence). CDR3 in DNA: TGTGCCACCACGGGACTAGGCGGGACAGATACGCAGTATTTT. It yields the protein CATTGLGGTDTQYF.

V is TRBV28 and J is TRBJ1-2, with D possibly matching TRBD1 (5 bases). Germline V gene data show CDR1 as MDHEN and CDR2 as SYDVKM. V was shortened by 4 bases and J by 3 bases, with 18 bases between the two germline ends. CDR3 length equals 16 residues. The CDR3: CASSSPRGRGDYGYTF. The CDR3 nucleotides are TGTGCCAGCAGTTCCCCGCGGGGGAGAGGTGACTATGGCTACACCTTC.

The chain employs TRBV27 and TRBJ2-7, with TRBD1 matching 7 bases. The ends lost 6 bases at V and 3 bases at J; junction bases unmatched: 5. The CDR3 has 13 residues. Germline lookup yields CDR1 MNHEY and CDR2 SMNVEV (reference sequence). In nucleotides, the CDR3 is TGTGCCAGCAGGACAGGGTCTAACTACGAGCAGTACTTC. It codes for CASRTGSNYEQYF.

This clone has only one observation. The chain is built from TRBV5-4 and TRBJ2-1, with D possibly being TRBD1 (6 bases). CDR3 length: 16 residues. The germline CDR1 and CDR2 sequences are SGHNT and YYREEE (reference sequence). Trimming took off 4 bases at V and 1 base at J, with 15 bases between the two ends. CDR3: CASSPEARGSYNEQFF. CDR3 coding DNA: TGTGCCAGCAGCCCAGAGGCTAGGGGGTCCTACAATGAGCAGTTCTTC.

The J gene is TRBJ2-7, the V gene TRBV21-1; the D call in the table, TRBD1, was not verified against the DNA. TRBV21-1 is deemed a pseudogene. The CDR3 contains 14 residues. In DNA form, the CDR3 reads TGTGCCAGCAGCAAAGTTTTCAGTGCCTACGAGCAGTACTTC. Encoded protein: CASSKVFSAYEQYF.

The V call is TRBV29-1, the J call TRBJ1-1, with D uncertain. The CDR3 runs 13 residues. V lost 5 bases and J lost 2, with 12 bases in between. Germline loops: CDR1 SQVTM, CDR2 ANQGSEA. The CDR3 nucleotides are TGCAGCGTTCGAAAGAGTTTTAACACTGAAGCTTTCTTT. Translated, it gives CSVRKSFNTEAFF.

Concerning this clone: Additional DNA sequences in this sample encode the identical CDR3. The chain has TRBV5-8 and TRBJ1-1; 9 bases are a match to TRBD1. This CDR3 is built from 15 residues. With V trimmed by 2 bases and J by 4 bases, 6 bases remained unmatched. Germline V gene lookup returns CDR1 SGHTS and CDR2 YDEGEE. The CDR3 here is CASSFRDRVGTEAFF. CDR3 in DNA: TGTGCCAGCAGCTTCCGGGACAGGGTGGGCACTGAAGCTTTCTTT.

This chain links TRBV19 with TRBJ2-1; the D gene is possibly TRBD2 (5 bases). V was clipped by 10 bases and J by 11 bases, with 21 bases between them. Germline CDR1 and CDR2: LNHDA and SQIVND (reference sequence). This CDR3 contains 13 residues. CDR3 DNA sequence: TGTGCCACTCTAGGGCGAGGAGAGGGTAAGCAGTTCTTC. Protein product: CATLGRGEGKQFF. Full variable domain (rest looked up from reference TRBV19 and TRBJ2-1): DGGITQSPKYLFRKEGQNVTLSCEQNLNHDAMYWYRQDPGQGLRLIYYSQIVNDFQKGDIAEGYSVSREKKESFPLTVTSAQKNPTAFYLCATLGRGEGKQFFGPGTRLTVL.

The chain is built from TRBV7-2 and TRBJ2-3; 9 bases match TRBD2. The CDR3 totals 15 residues. V gave up 5 bases and J gave up 7 bases; unmatched junction bases: 10. Germline CDR1 SGHTA, CDR2 FQGNSA. This CDR3 is CASSATSGGSYTQYF. Here the CDR3 DNA reads TGTGCCAGCAGCGCGACTAGCGGAGGTAGTTATACGCAGTATTTT.

V is TRBV25-1 and J is TRBJ2-7; 9 bases match TRBD1. Looked up from germline, CDR1 is MGHDK and CDR2 is SYGVNS. The V segment lost 6 bases and the J segment 2 bases; nucleotides outside the gene matches: 5. The CDR3 totals 14 residues. The CDR3 nucleotides are TGTGCCAGCAGGAGGACAGGGGTAGCCTACGAGCAGTACTTC. It is translated as CASRRTGVAYEQYF.